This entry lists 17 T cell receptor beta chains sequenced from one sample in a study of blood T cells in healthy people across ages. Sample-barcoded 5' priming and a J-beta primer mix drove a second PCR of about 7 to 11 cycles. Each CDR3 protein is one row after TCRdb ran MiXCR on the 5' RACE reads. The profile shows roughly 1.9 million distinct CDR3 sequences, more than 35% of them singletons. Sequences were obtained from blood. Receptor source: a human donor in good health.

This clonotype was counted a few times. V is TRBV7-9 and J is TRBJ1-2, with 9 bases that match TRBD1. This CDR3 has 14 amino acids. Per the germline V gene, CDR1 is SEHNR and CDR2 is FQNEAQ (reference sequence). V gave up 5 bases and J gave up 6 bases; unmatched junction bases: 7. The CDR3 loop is CASSLGDRDHGYTF. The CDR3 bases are TGTGCCAGCAGCCTTGGGGACAGGGACCATGGCTACACCTTC. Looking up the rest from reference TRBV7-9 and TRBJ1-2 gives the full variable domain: DTGVSQNPRHKITKRGQNVTFRCDPISEHNRLYWYRQTLGQGPEFLTYFQNEAQLEKSRLLSDRFSAERPKGSFSTLEIQRTEQGDSAMYLCASSLGDRDHGYTFGSGTRLTVV.

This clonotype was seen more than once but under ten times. Here the CDR3 reads CAISTGPIPLEQYF. CDR3 DNA: TGTGCCATCAGTACTGGGCCAATCCCCCTCGAGCAGTACTTC. This chain links TRBV10-3 with TRBJ2-7; D uncertain. The CDR3 loop spans 14 amino acids. Germline lookup yields CDR1 ENHRY and CDR2 SYGVKD. Trimming removed 5 bases from V and 6 bases from J, with 17 bases in between.

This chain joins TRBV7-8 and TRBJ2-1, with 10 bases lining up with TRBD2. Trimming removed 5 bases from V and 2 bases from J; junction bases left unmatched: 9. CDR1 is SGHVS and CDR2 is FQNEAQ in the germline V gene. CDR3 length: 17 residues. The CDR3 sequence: CASSPRLAGYTYNEQFF. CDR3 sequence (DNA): TGTGCCAGCAGCCCCAGACTAGCGGGCTATACCTACAATGAGCAGTTCTTC.

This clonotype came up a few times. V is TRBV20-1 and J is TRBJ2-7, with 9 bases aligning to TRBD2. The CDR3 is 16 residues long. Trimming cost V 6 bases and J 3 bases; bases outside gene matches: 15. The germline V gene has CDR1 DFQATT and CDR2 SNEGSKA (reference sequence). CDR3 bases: TGCAGTGCCTGCTCGCTAGCGGGGACTACTCGCTACGAGCAGTACTTC. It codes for CSACSLAGTTRYEQYF.

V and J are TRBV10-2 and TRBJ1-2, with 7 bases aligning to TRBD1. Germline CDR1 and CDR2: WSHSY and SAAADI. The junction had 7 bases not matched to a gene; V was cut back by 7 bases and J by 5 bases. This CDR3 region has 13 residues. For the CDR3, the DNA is TGCGCCAGCACTAGAGACAGGGCTTATGGCTACACCTTC. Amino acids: CASTRDRAYGYTF.

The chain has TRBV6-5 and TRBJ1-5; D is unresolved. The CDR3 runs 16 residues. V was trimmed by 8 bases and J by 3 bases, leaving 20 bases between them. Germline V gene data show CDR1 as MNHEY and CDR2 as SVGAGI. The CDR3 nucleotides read TGTGCCAGCCAGCGGGCAGCCAATATGGACAATCAGCCCCAGCATTTT. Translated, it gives CASQRAANMDNQPQHF.

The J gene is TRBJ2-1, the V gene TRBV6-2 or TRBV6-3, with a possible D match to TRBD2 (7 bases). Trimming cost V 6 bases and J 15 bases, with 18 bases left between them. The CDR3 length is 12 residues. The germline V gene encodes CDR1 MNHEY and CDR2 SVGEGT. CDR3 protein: CASSHGGRGRFF. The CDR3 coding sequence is TGTGCCAGCAGCCACGGGGGGCGCGGACGGTTCTTC.

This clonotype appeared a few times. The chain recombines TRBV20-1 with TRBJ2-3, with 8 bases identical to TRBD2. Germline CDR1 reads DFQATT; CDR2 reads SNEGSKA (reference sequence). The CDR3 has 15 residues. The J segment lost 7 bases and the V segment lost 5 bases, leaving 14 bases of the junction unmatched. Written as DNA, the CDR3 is TGCAGTGCTTCCGGGACTAGAGGTCGTTACAATACGCAGTATTTT. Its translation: CSASGTRGRYNTQYF.

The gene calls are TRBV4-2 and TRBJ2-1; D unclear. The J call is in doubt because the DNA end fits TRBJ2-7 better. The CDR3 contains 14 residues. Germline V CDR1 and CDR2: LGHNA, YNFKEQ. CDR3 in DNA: TGTGCCAGCAGCCAAGTTGGCTCCTACAATGAGCAGTACTTC. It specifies CASSQVGSYNEQYF.

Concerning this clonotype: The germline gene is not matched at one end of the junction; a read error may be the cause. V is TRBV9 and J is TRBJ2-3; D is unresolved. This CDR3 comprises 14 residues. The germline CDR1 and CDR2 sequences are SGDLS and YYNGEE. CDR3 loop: CASSVDSNTDAQYF. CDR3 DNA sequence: TGTGCCAGCAGCGTAGACAGTAACACAGATGCGCAGTATTTT. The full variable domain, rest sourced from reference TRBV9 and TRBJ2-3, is DSGVTQTPKHLITATGQRVTLRCSPRSGDLSVYWYQQSLDQGLQFLIQYYNGEERAKGNILERFSAQQFPDLHSELNLSSLELGDSALYFCASSVDSNTDAQYFGPGTRLTVL.

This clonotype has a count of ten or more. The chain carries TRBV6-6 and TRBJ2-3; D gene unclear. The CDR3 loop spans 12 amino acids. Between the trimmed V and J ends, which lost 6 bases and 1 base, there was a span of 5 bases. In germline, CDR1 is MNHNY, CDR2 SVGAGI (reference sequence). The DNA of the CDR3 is TGTGCCAGCAGACGAGGCACAGATACGCAGTATTTT. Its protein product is CASRRGTDTQYF.

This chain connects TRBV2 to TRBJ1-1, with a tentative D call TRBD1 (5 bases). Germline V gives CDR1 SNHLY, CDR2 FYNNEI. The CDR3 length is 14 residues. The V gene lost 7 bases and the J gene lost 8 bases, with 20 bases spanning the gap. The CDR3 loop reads CASTRPTRQIEAFF. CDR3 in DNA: TGTGCCAGCACAAGACCGACCAGACAGATAGAAGCTTTCTTT.

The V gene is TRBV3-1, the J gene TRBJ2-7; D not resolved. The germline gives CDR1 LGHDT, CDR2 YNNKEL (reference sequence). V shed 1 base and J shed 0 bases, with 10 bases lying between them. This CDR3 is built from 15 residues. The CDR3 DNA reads TGTGCCAGCAGCCAAGGCAGTATGAACTCCTACGAGCAGTACTTC. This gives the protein CASSQGSMNSYEQYF.

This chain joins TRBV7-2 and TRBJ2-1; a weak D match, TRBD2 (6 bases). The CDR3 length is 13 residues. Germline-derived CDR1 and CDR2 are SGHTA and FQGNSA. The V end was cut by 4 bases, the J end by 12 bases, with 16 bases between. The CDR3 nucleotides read TGTACCAGCAGCTCTGAAAGCAGGAGGGGGCAGTTCTTC. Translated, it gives CTSSSESRRGQFF.

DNA for the CDR3: TGTGCCAGCAGCTTGGACCCCTCGCTGACTGAAGCTTTCTTT. This encodes CASSLDPSLTEAFF. V gene TRBV7-2 combines with J gene TRBJ1-1; D remains ambiguous. Trimming took 3 bases from V and 5 from J, leaving 13 bases between them. The germline CDR1 and CDR2 sequences are SGHTA and FQGNSA. The CDR3 has 14 amino acids.

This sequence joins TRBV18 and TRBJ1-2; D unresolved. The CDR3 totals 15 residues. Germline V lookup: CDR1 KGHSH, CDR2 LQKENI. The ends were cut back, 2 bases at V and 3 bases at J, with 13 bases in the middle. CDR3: CASSPEQNTYYGYTF. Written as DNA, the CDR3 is TGTGCCAGCTCACCAGAACAAAACACCTACTATGGCTACACCTTC.

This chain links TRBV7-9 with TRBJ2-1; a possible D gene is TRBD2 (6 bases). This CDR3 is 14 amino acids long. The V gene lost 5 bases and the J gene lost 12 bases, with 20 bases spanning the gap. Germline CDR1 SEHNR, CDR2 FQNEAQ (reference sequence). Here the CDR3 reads CASSLIAEGIGQFF. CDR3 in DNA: TGTGCCAGCAGCCTAATCGCGGAGGGTATTGGGCAGTTCTTC.